The rows below give T cell receptor beta chains drawn from one sample of a study of shared clonotypes between healthy human individuals. Only in-frame clones appear in the TCRdb table, and some are missing; sequencing was by immunoSEQ multiplex PCR. The table shows about 670,000 clones, with 72% occurring only once. Sequenced material: memory CD4+ T cells sorted from blood. The receptors here all came from a woman younger than 45 in good health. Both conserved end residues are part of each CDR3. A D gene is named only where the DNA matches it firmly. The size field is filled for only some rows; it gives once, few, many or a size class.

length: 15; size: few; D: NA; V: TRBV28; J: TRBJ1-1; CDR3: CASRTWVTMNTEAFF; DNA: TGTGCCAGCAGAACCTGGGTGACAATGAACACTGAAGCTTTCTTT
length: 16; size: many; D: NA; V: TRBV7-3; J: TRBJ2-2; CDR3: CASSLSPSGNTGELFF; DNA: TGTGCCAGCAGCTTATCTCCCTCAGGGAACACCGGGGAGCTGTTTTTT
length: 15; size: NA; D: TRBD1; V: TRBV5-1; J: TRBJ1-1; CDR3: CASSSGTTGGTEAFF; DNA: TGCGCCAGCAGCTCGGGAACGACAGGGGGCACTGAAGCTTTCTTT
length: 15; size: few; D: NA; V: TRBV5-1; J: TRBJ2-1; CDR3: CASSLADHRYNEQFF; DNA: TGCGCCAGCAGCTTGGCCGATCACCGTTACAATGAGCAGTTCTTC
length: 15; size: NA; D: NA; V: TRBV6-1; J: TRBJ1-5; CDR3: CASSETPTGLQPQHF; DNA: TGTGCCAGCAGTGAAACCCCGACAGGCCTCCAGCCCCAGCATTTT
length: 15; size: NA; D: NA; V: TRBV11-2; J: TRBJ2-4; CDR3: CASSSPRLRPNIQYF; DNA: TGTGCCAGCAGCTCCCCCCGCCTCCGCCCAAACATTCAGTACTTC
length: 14; size: NA; D: TRBD1; V: TRBV28; J: TRBJ1-4; CDR3: CASSTRQGQEKLFF; DNA: TGTGCCAGCAGTACTCGACAGGGTCAGGAAAAACTGTTTTTT
length: 12; size: NA; D: NA; V: TRBV5-1; J: TRBJ2-5; CDR3: CASSVVQETQYF; DNA: TGCGCCAGCAGCGTCGTTCAAGAGACCCAGTACTTC
length: 13; size: few; D: NA; V: TRBV27; J: TRBJ2-5; CDR3: CASSLQKQETQYF; DNA: TGTGCCAGCAGTTTACAGAAACAAGAGACCCAGTACTTC
length: 17; size: NA; D: NA; V: TRBV23-1; J: TRBJ2-4; CDR3: CASSHGRRALAKNIQYF; DNA: TGCGCCAGCAGTCACGGCAGGCGAGCCCTAGCCAAAAACATTCAGTACTTC
length: 14; size: once; D: TRBD1; V: TRBV4-1; J: TRBJ2-2; CDR3: CASSQPGTAGELFF; DNA: TGCGCCAGCAGCCAGCCCGGGACAGCCGGGGAGCTGTTTTTT
length: 15; size: NA; D: TRBD1; V: TRBV28; J: TRBJ1-5; CDR3: CASSRTGGSSQPQHF; DNA: TGTGCCAGCAGTCGTACAGGGGGCTCGAGTCAGCCCCAGCATTTT
length: 16; size: NA; D: TRBD2; V: TRBV4-2; J: TRBJ2-3; CDR3: CASSQDSGRAGDTQYF; DNA: TGTGCCAGCAGCCAAGATAGCGGGAGGGCCGGGGATACGCAGTATTTT
length: 14; size: NA; D: NA; V: TRBV7-9; J: TRBJ2-7; CDR3: CASSPSDGGAEQYF; DNA: TGTGCCAGCAGCCCCTCCGACGGGGGAGCGGAGCAGTACTTC
length: 14; size: few; D: TRBD2; V: TRBV29-1; J: TRBJ2-1; CDR3: CSVLTMGRVDEQFF; DNA: TGCAGCGTGCTTACAATGGGGAGGGTAGATGAGCAGTTCTTC
length: 14; size: NA; D: NA; V: TRBV6-1; J: TRBJ1-1; CDR3: CASSVTGADTEAFF; DNA: TGTGCCAGCAGTGTAACGGGGGCGGACACTGAAGCTTTCTTT
length: 15; size: few; D: TRBD1; V: TRBV4-1; J: TRBJ1-2; CDR3: CASSPSQGAYYGYTF; DNA: TGCGCCAGCAGCCCCTCGCAGGGGGCCTACTATGGCTACACCTTC